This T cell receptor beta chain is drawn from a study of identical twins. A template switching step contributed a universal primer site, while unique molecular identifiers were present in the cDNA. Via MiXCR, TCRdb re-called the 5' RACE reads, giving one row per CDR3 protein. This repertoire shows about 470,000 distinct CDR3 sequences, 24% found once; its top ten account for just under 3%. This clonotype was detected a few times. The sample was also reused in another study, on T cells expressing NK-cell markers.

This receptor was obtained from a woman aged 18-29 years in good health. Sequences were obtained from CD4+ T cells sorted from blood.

The CDR3 bases are TGTGCCAGAAAGCGGGGGGCCACAGATACGCAGTATTTT. This codes for CARKRGATDTQYF. This rearrangement joins TRBV12-3 or TRBV12-4 to TRBJ2-3, with 9 bases that match TRBD2. The CDR3 consists of 13 residues. V was pared by 9 bases and J by 2 bases, with 3 bases of the junction left unmatched.